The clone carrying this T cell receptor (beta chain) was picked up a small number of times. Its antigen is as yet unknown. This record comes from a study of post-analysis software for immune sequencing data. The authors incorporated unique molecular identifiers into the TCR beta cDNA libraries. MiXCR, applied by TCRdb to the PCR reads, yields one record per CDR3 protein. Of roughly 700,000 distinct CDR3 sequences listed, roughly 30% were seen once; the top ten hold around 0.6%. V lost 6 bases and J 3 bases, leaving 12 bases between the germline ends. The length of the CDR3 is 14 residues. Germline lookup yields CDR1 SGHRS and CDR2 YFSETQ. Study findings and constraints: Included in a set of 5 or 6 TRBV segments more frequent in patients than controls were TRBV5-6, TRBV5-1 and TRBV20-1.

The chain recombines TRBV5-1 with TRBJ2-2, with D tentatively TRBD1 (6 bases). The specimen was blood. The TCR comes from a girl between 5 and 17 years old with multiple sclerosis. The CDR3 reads CASTLQGHTGELFF. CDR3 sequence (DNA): TGCGCCAGCACCCTGCAGGGGCACACCGGGGAGCTGTTTTTT. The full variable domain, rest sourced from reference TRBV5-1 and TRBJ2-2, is KAGVTQTPRYLIKTRGQQVTLSCSPISGHRSVSWYQQTPGQGLQFLFEYFSETQRNKGNFPGRFSGRQFSNSRSEMNVSTLELGDSALYLCASTLQGHTGELFFGEGSRLTVL.